The present T cell receptor (beta chain) was sequenced within a study of CXCR3-negative and CXCR3-positive naive CD8 T cells. Study observations and caveats: Compared with CXCR3-negative naive cells, CXCR3-positive naive cells showed more hydrophobic TRB CDR3s. Naive subsets expressed similar surface CD5; TRB CDR3 features served to infer TCR strength.

A remark on this clonotype: Antigen: not known.

The TRB cDNA libraries were prepared by 5' RACE with UMI labels. After re-calling the 5' RACE reads, TCRdb lists one entry per CDR3 protein, DNA absent. Here the sample table reports 85,000 to 90,000 distinct CDR3 sequences. The CDR3 length is 15 residues. Per the germline V gene, CDR1 is LGHNA and CDR2 is YNFKEQ. The chain combines TRBV4-2 with TRBJ1-2; no DNA is available, so the TRBD1 call from TCRdb remains unchecked. The origin of this receptor is a human donor in good health. Some clones in this sample may be carry-over from other donors' samples. The specimen was naive CXCR3+ CD8+ T cells from blood. Subset in this sample: CD45RO-CCR7+CD27+CD95- naive CD8+ T cells expressing CXCR3 (TNR3+). This CDR3 is CASSQEPPSGYGYTF.